The 5 T cell receptor beta chains presented below share a single source sample, sequenced in a study of CD8+CD57+ T cells in acquired aplastic anemia. TCR beta VDJ and CDR3 profiles were obtained from a genomic DNA template. TCRdb ran MiXCR on the reads and lists one entry per CDR3 protein. The table has hundreds of thousands of distinct CDR3 sequences, around 32% seen once; the top ten hold 0.75% to 0.95%. Sequencing involved patients with CD8+CD57+ cell expansion previously shown by flow cytometry. Sequencing was performed on sorted CD4+, CD8+, or CD8+CD57+ T cells (not recorded which) from PBMCs. These receptors originate from a human donor with aplastic anemia.

The gene calls are TRBV7-9 and TRBJ2-7; 9 bases fit TRBD2. Trimming took 11 bases from V and 4 from J; bases not matched to a gene: 9. Germline values: CDR1 SEHNR, CDR2 FQNEAQ (reference sequence). The CDR3 has 13 residues. The CDR3: CAWSVTSGYEQYF. CDR3 sequence (DNA): TGTGCCTGGAGTGTGACTAGCGGTTACGAGCAGTACTTC.

The sample holds a few counts of this clonotype. The genes are TRBV19 and TRBJ2-2; D is ambiguous. The CDR3 spans 12 residues. V dropped 2 bases and J dropped 6 bases, with 4 bases sitting between them. Germline loops: CDR1 LNHDA, CDR2 SQIVND (reference sequence). The CDR3 DNA reads TGTGCCAGTAGTATAATGTCCGGGGAGCTGTTTTTT. This translates into CASSIMSGELFF.

This clonotype was recorded many times. A single base separates this from a much larger clone, so it may be a read error. The chain uses TRBV12-3 or TRBV12-4 and TRBJ1-3; D not resolved. The CDR3 is 12 residues long. V was clipped by 5 bases and J by 2 bases, with 4 bases between them. The CDR3 DNA follows: TGTGCCAGCAGTCACGCTGGAAACACCATATATTTT. Its translation: CASSHAGNTIYF.

This chain links TRBV20-1 with TRBJ2-3, with 8 bases that match TRBD2. With 0 bases clipped from V and 6 bases from J, the junction kept 8 bases outside the gene matches. This CDR3 spans 15 amino acids. Germline V gene sequence: CDR1 DFQATT, CDR2 SNEGSKA (reference sequence). The CDR3 bases are TGCAGTGCTAGAGATCAAAGCGGGAGATTTGATACGCAGTATTTT. Protein: CSARDQSGRFDTQYF.

With regard to this clonotype: At one end the junction does not follow the germline gene, possibly because of a read error. The chain employs TRBV7-3 and TRBJ2-3, with D perhaps TRBD1 or TRBD2 (6 bases each). CDR1 SGHTA and CDR2 FQGTGA come from the germline V gene. CDR3 size: 13 residues. The CDR3 DNA sequence: TGTGCCAGCAGCCCCGGGGGCACAGGTACGCAGTATTTT. It yields the protein CASSPGGTGTQYF.